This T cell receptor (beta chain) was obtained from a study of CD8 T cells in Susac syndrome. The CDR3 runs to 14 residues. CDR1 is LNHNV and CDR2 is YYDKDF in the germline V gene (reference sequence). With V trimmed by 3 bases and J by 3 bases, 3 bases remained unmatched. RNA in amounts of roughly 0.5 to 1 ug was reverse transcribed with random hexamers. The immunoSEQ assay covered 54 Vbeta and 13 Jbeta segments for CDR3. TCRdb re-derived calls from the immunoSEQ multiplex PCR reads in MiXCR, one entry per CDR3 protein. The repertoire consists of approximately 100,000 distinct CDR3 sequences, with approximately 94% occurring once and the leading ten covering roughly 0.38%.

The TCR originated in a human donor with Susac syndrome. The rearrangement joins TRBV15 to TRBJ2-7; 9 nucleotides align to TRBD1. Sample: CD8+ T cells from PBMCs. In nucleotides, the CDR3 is TGTGCCACCAGCAGCCGGGACAGGGTCTACGAGCAGTACTTC. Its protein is CATSSRDRVYEQYF.